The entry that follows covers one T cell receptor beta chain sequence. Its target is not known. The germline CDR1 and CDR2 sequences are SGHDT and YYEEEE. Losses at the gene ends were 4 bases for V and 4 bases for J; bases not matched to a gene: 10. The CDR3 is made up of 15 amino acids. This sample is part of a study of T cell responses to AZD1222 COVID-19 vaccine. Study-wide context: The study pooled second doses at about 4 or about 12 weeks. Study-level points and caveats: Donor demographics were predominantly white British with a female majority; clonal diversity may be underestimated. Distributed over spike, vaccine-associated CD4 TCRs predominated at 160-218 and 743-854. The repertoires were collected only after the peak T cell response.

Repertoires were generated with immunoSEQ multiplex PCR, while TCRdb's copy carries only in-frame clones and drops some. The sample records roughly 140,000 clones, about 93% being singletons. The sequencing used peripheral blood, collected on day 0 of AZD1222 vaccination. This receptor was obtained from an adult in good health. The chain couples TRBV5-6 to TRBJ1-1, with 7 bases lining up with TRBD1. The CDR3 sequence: CASSLRTGHFTEAFF. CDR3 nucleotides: TGTGCCAGCAGCCTAAGGACAGGCCATTTCACTGAAGCTTTCTTT.